Each of the 15 T cell receptor beta chains below was sequenced from the same sample in a study of T cells in Graves' hyperthyroidism and ophthalmopathy. Researchers took RNA transcripts and amplified the TCR beta CDR3 regions from them. Carried out on the TCR CDR3, a first-round RT-PCR used the HTBI primer set. TCRdb re-called the multiplex PCR reads with MiXCR, one entry per CDR3 protein. The repertoire holds a few hundred thousand distinct CDR3 sequences, with around 45% as singletons. Sequenced input: peripheral blood or thyroid tissue (not recorded which). The source is a woman in her late teens or twenties with Graves' hyperthyroidism.

The rearrangement joins TRBV10-3 to TRBJ2-7; 8 nucleotides agree with TRBD1. This CDR3 is built from 14 residues. With 7 bases clipped from V and 7 bases from J, the junction kept 12 bases outside the gene matches. Germline loops: CDR1 ENHRY, CDR2 SYGVKD. The CDR3: CAITPGTGDNEQYF. The CDR3 nucleotides read TGTGCCATCACCCCCGGGACAGGAGACAATGAGCAGTACTTC.

This clonotype was picked up many times. The chain has TRBV20-1 and TRBJ1-5; 7 nucleotides align to TRBD1. The CDR3 has 14 residues. CDR1 is DFQATT, CDR2 SNEGSKA, per germline (reference sequence). Trimming cost V 6 bases and J 9 bases; bases outside gene matches: 14. This chain's CDR3 is CSAPAGGMQGPQHF. CDR3 in DNA: TGCAGTGCCCCAGCAGGGGGGATGCAAGGGCCCCAGCATTTT.

J is TRBJ1-2 and V is TRBV29-1; 8 bases map to TRBD1. CDR1 is SQVTM, CDR2 ANQGSEA, per germline. This CDR3 contains 13 residues. Unmatched junction bases numbered 7, after V lost 8 bases and J lost 2 bases. CDR3 protein: CSRTTGANYGYTF. The CDR3 coding sequence is TGCAGCCGGACGACAGGGGCGAACTATGGCTACACCTTC.

This clonotype was observed a few times. The V and J genes are TRBV6-5 and TRBJ2-3; possibly TRBD1 or TRBD2 for D (5 bases each). The germline V gene encodes CDR1 MNHEY and CDR2 SVGAGI. The CDR3 spans 14 residues. Trimming cost V 10 bases and J 2 bases, with 16 bases left between them. The CDR3 DNA sequence: TGTGCCATCAAGGGGACGGACCACACAGATACGCAGTATTTT. Translated: CAIKGTDHTDTQYF.

V usage is TRBV6-1 and J usage is TRBJ1-1; 8 positions match TRBD1. This CDR3 contains 14 residues. The germline V gene encodes CDR1 MNHNS and CDR2 SASEGT. V dropped 7 bases and J dropped 9; count of bases not matched to a gene: 13. The CDR3 coding sequence is TGTGCCAGCAAAAACCCTGGACAGGGCTATCAAGCTTTCTTT. It is translated as CASKNPGQGYQAFF.

The rearrangement links TRBV19 to TRBJ1-3, with D unresolved. Trimming left V 5 bases short and J 0 bases short, with 14 bases between. This CDR3 region has 16 residues. Germline V gene sequence: CDR1 LNHDA, CDR2 SQIVND (reference sequence). CDR3 nucleotides: TGTGCCAGTAGTGCCCGGACCCCGGGCTCTGGAAACACCATATATTTT. It codes for CASSARTPGSGNTIYF.

This clonotype was observed at least ten times. The rearrangement links TRBV20-1 to TRBJ2-2, with D unclear. The CDR3 has 11 amino acids. Per germline, CDR1 DFQATT and CDR2 SNEGSKA (reference sequence). Trimming cost V 0 bases and J 6 bases, with 2 bases left between them. The CDR3 nucleotides are TGCAGTGCTAGAGACGCCGGGGAGCTGTTTTTT. It codes for CSARDAGELFF.

This clonotype has just a few counts. V usage is TRBV4-1 and J usage is TRBJ2-7, with 13 bases matching TRBD2. With V trimmed by 0 bases and J by 4 bases, 6 bases remained unmatched. The germline V gene encodes CDR1 MGHRA and CDR2 YSYEKL. This CDR3 contains 17 residues. The CDR3 spells CASSQDSGLAGRYEQYF. For the CDR3, the DNA is TGCGCCAGCAGCCAAGATTCGGGACTAGCGGGGAGGTACGAGCAGTACTTC.

Many counts were recorded for this clonotype. The chain recombines TRBV20-1 with TRBJ1-1; maybe TRBD1 (6 bases). Germline loops: CDR1 DFQATT, CDR2 SNEGSKA (reference sequence). The CDR3 runs to 11 residues. The CDR3 region has the DNA TGCAGCGGGGGGGGACAAATTGAAGCTTTCTTT. As protein: CSGGGQIEAFF.

The chain uses TRBV20-1 and TRBJ2-3; a possible D gene is TRBD1 (5 bases). The ends were cut back, 6 bases at V and 1 base at J, with 8 bases in the middle. This CDR3 has 12 amino acids. Germline V lookup: CDR1 DFQATT, CDR2 SNEGSKA (reference sequence). CDR3 in DNA: TGCAGTGCCGAGACAGGCACAGATACGCAGTATTTT. Protein: CSAETGTDTQYF.

This clonotype was counted ten times or more. The chain joins TRBV6-5 to TRBJ2-5, with 8 bases lining up with TRBD2. The CDR3 totals 15 residues. Trimming took 6 bases from V and 4 from J; bases not matched to a gene: 10. From germline, CDR1 is MNHEY and CDR2 SVGAGI. The CDR3 DNA follows: TGTGCCAGCAGCCGCACCGGGACTAGTATAGAGACCCAGTACTTC. Residues: CASSRTGTSIETQYF.

This clonotype was found many times. This chain joins TRBV7-8 and TRBJ1-5, with D possibly matching TRBD1 (6 bases). V was cut by 4 bases and J by 1 base, with 14 bases left in between. This CDR3 spans 16 amino acids. Germline lookup yields CDR1 SGHVS and CDR2 FQNEAQ. Here the CDR3 reads CASSSPTGRSNQPQHF. The CDR3 DNA sequence: TGTGCCAGCAGCTCACCGACAGGAAGAAGCAATCAGCCCCAGCATTTT.

CDR3 nucleotides: TGTGCCACCAGCAGTGGGACTAGCGGGAGCACAGATACGCAGTATTTT. Protein: CATSSGTSGSTDTQYF. The chain is built from TRBV15 and TRBJ2-3; 12 nucleotides line up with TRBD2. Unmatched junction bases numbered 1, after V lost 3 bases and J lost 0 bases. The CDR3 contains 16 residues. Looked up from germline, CDR1 is LNHNV and CDR2 is YYDKDF (reference sequence).

V usage is TRBV9 and J usage is TRBJ1-2; D is perhaps TRBD1 (5 bases). The germline V and J ends were trimmed by 5 bases and 0 bases, with 11 bases remaining between them. The germline V gene encodes CDR1 SGDLS and CDR2 YYNGEE. The CDR3 length is 14 residues. CDR3 region: CASSYDRANYGYTF. DNA of the CDR3: TGTGCCAGCAGTTATGACAGAGCTAACTATGGCTACACCTTC. Looking up the rest from reference TRBV9 and TRBJ1-2 gives the full variable domain: DSGVTQTPKHLITATGQRVTLRCSPRSGDLSVYWYQQSLDQGLQFLIQYYNGEERAKGNILERFSAQQFPDLHSELNLSSLELGDSALYFCASSYDRANYGYTFGSGTRLTVV.

Ten or more counts support this clonotype. The gene calls are TRBV4-1 and TRBJ2-7, with 10 bases lining up with TRBD2. CDR3 length: 15 residues. V was pared by 4 bases and J by 9 bases, with 12 bases of the junction left unmatched. From germline, CDR1 is MGHRA and CDR2 YSYEKL. CDR3 nucleotide sequence: TGCGCCAGCAGCCGAGCCGGGACTAGCGCCTTTGCGCAGTACTTC. The encoded protein is CASSRAGTSAFAQYF.